This T cell receptor (beta chain) is from a study of T cells in localized non-small cell lung cancer. Study results and caveats: Tumor showed lower T cell clonality than uninvolved adjacent lung, where it was highest.

Libraries were prepared by immunoSEQ multiplex PCR; TCRdb keeps only in-frame clonotypes and omits some of them. Found here are roughly 89,000 clones, roughly 91% of them singletons; the top ten hold over 3.5%. In germline, CDR1 is SEHNR, CDR2 FQNEAQ (reference sequence). The CDR3 consists of 15 residues. The V and J ends lost 5 bases and 0 bases respectively, with 10 bases between them. Details on this clone: Its antigen is undetermined.

The clonotype comes from a woman aged 40-69 years with stage II squamous cell lung carcinoma. This chain links TRBV7-9 with TRBJ1-4, with D possibly matching TRBD1 (5 bases). The sample in question was PBMCs, obtained before any cancer treatment. CDR3 bases: TGTGCCAGCAGCCCCGGGACTACAACTAATGAAAAACTGTTTTTT. This translates into CASSPGTTTNEKLFF.